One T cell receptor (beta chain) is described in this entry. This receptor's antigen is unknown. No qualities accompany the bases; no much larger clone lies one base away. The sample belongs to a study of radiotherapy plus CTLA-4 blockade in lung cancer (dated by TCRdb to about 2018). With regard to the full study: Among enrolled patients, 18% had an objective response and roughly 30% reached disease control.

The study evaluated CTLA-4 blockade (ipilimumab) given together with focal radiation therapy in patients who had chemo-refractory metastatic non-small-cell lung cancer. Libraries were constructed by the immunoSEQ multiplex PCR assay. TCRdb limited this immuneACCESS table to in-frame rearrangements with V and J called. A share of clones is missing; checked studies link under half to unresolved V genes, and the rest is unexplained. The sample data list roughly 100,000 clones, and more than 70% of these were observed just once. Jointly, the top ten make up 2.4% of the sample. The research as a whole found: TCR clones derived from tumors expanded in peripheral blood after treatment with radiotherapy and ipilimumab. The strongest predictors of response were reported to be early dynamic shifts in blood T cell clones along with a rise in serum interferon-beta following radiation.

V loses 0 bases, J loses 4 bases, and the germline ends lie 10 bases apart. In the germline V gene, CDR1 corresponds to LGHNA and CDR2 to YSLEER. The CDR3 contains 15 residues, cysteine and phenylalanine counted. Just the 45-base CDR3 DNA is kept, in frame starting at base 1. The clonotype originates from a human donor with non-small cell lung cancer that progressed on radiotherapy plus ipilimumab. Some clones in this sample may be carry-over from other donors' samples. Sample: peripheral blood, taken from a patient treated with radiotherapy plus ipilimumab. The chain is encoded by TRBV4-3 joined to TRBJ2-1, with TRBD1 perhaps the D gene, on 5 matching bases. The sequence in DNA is TGCGCCAGCAGCCAAGATGGAAACAGGTACAATGAGCAGTTCTTC. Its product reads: CASSQDGNRYNEQFF.